The present entry profiles one TCR beta chain with its context. Its antigen is unknown. No base quality values were provided; no much bigger clone lies one nucleotide off. The data were taken from a study of siplizumab effects on memory and regulatory T cells (dated by TCRdb to between 2017 and 2020). With regard to the full study: The study examined how the anti-CD2 antibody siplizumab affects alloreactive T-cell subsets in allogeneic mixed lymphocyte reactions built from human PBMCs.

Via the germline V gene, CDR1 is MDHEN and CDR2 SYDVKM. Relative to germline, V is missing 3 bases and J is missing 8 bases, with 14 bases of the junction outside any gene match. The CDR3 holds 17 amino acids from the cysteine to the phenylalanine. Only CDR3 DNA is held: 51 bases, read in frame from base 1. The library was built by means of the immunoSEQ multiplex PCR assay. The deep sequencing platform assayed approximately 10^5 TCR templates per sample. Genomic DNA extracted from sorted T cells was used for TCRbeta CDR3 sequencing. The authors' pipeline ran thus. The R programming language was used for the clonal analysis of the TCRbeta CDR3 data. Alloreactive CD4+ and CD8+ clones were identified by comparing unstimulated samples to CFSE-low samples taken after the reaction. By matching sequences to the repertoires of sorted unstimulated Treg and non-Treg cells, each alloreactive CD4+ clone was assigned a regulatory or non-regulatory origin. TCRdb retrieved this table from immuneACCESS and kept in-frame rearrangements only. Not all clones are present; in checked studies, unresolved V genes account for under half, and no reason is known for the remainder. V, J and clone size derive from that table, while D and trimming were established from the DNA sequence. The sample records approximately 91,000 clones, about 95% of which are singletons. The ten largest make up less than 20% of the sample.

Sorted unstimulated T cells and proliferating T cells recovered from mixed lymphocyte reactions were subjected to TCRbeta CDR3 sequencing. Fresh whole blood from approximately ten HLA-typed healthy donors was used to isolate PBMCs. What the work shows at the level of the full study, not this receptor alone: Sequences below about 10^-5 frequency were poorly captured, so only a minor fraction of alloreactive clones could be mapped to unstimulated subsets. Whether proliferating Tregs from siplizumab cultures were suppressive was not functionally confirmed. A naive or memory phenotype could not be assigned to roughly 75-96% of proliferating CD4+ or CD8+ clones. Unstimulated naive T cells appeared to be more diverse than memory T cells, and naive cells seemed to make a substantial contribution to the alloresponse. The cumulative frequency of alloreactive sequences that could be traced back to unstimulated CD4+ memory T cells was significantly reduced by siplizumab. Of the alloreactive CD4+ clones that could be mapped, the Treg-derived share averaged about 67% with siplizumab compared with 26.9% in control reactions.

The sample taken for sequencing was CD8+ T cells sorted from blood. This receptor was obtained from a human donor in good health. Recombination joined TRBV28 with TRBJ2-1; TRBD2 fits 9 bases in the junction. The CDR3 corresponds to CASSFPSGREGPDEQFF. In nucleotide form, the sequence is TGTGCCAGCAGTTTTCCCTCCGGGCGGGAGGGCCCAGATGAGCAGTTCTTC.